The 23 T cell receptor beta chains in this list originate from one sample, sequenced in a study of T-cell reconstitution after alpha-beta-depleted transplantation in children. Unique molecular identifiers featured in how the TCRbeta library was prepared. Each CDR3 protein is one row after TCRdb ran MiXCR on the PCR reads. The sample records around 670,000 distinct CDR3 sequences, roughly 13% being singletons. Material: PBMCs, obtained before TCRalphabeta/CD19-depleted stem cell transplant. The receptors derive from a girl aged 2-15 years with congenital amegakaryocytic thrombocytopenia, due to receive a stem cell transplant.

This clonotype was observed many times. The J gene is TRBJ2-3, the V gene TRBV10-1, with TRBD2 identical over 10 bases. This CDR3 is built from 15 residues. The junction had 5 bases not matched to a gene; V was cut back by 4 bases and J by 4 bases. CDR1 and CDR2 from the germline V gene are WNHNN and SYGVQD (reference sequence). DNA for the CDR3: TGCGCCAGCAGTGTCTCTAGCGGGAGTTCAGATACGCAGTATTTT. Amino acids: CASSVSSGSSDTQYF.

As to this clonotype: A much larger clone differs from this one at a single base, so this may be a read error. Since no conserved phenylalanine or tryptophan closes the CDR3, a read error is the likely cause. The gene calls are TRBV20-1 and TRBJ2-1, with TRBD2 matching over 7 bases. This CDR3 comprises 14 residues. After removal of 6 bases from V and 6 bases from J, the junction contained 11 bases not matched to a gene. Germline CDR1 DFQATT, CDR2 SNEGSKA (reference sequence). The CDR3 sequence: CSAVHPGGGNEQFL. CDR3 in DNA: TGCAGTGCCGTCCACCCGGGAGGAGGCAATGAGCAGTTCTTG.

J is TRBJ1-1 and V is TRBV20-1; perhaps TRBD1 as D (6 bases). Germline lookup yields CDR1 DFQATT and CDR2 SNEGSKA (reference sequence). Between the trimmed V and J ends, which lost 6 bases and 1 base, there was a span of 12 bases. The length of the CDR3 is 13 residues. CDR3 sequence (DNA): TGCAGTGCCTTCCGGGACACGAACACTGAAGCTTTCTTT. Its translation: CSAFRDTNTEAFF.

The V call is TRBV20-1, the J call TRBJ2-1; D gene unclear. Trimming left V 3 bases short and J 5 bases short, with 14 bases between. Germline V gene data show CDR1 as DFQATT and CDR2 as SNEGSKA (reference sequence). The length of the CDR3 is 14 residues. The CDR3 is CSASPRWADNEQFF. The CDR3 DNA follows: TGCAGTGCTAGTCCCAGGTGGGCCGACAATGAGCAGTTCTTC.

The chain employs TRBV5-1 and TRBJ2-2, with D possibly being TRBD1 (6 bases). The V end was cut by 3 bases, the J end by 1 base, with 13 bases between. This CDR3 is 16 amino acids long. Germline V gene data show CDR1 as SGHRS and CDR2 as YFSETQ. CDR3 DNA sequence: TGCGCCAGCAGCTCCCTTGGGGGCTGGAACACCGGGGAGCTGTTTTTT. Translation gives CASSSLGGWNTGELFF.

In its sample, this clonotype was seen a few times. The V gene is TRBV27, the J gene TRBJ2-7; 8 bases map to TRBD2. The ends lost 4 bases at V and 4 bases at J; junction bases unmatched: 9. Germline V lookup: CDR1 MNHEY, CDR2 SMNVEV (reference sequence). This CDR3 spans 15 amino acids. The DNA of the CDR3 is TGTGCCAGCAGTTGGTCGGGAGGGCCCACGTACGAGCAGTACTTC. Protein product: CASSWSGGPTYEQYF.

CDR3 loop: CAISGSSGTWHEQFF. In DNA, the CDR3 is TGTGCCATCAGTGGATCAAGCGGGACCTGGCATGAGCAGTTCTTC. The J gene is TRBJ2-1, the V gene TRBV10-3; 7 nucleotides align to TRBD2. The CDR3 sequence is 15 residues long. CDR1 ENHRY and CDR2 SYGVKD come from the germline V gene. Trimming removed 4 bases from V and 8 bases from J; junction bases left unmatched: 11.

The chain joins TRBV10-3 to TRBJ2-1; TRBD2 matches at 9 bases. From germline, CDR1 is ENHRY and CDR2 SYGVKD. The CDR3 loop spans 19 amino acids. After removal of 5 bases from V and 0 bases from J, the junction contained 14 bases not matched to a gene. Here the CDR3 reads CAISPDGGRAPSSYNEQFF. The CDR3 DNA reads TGTGCCATCAGTCCTGACGGCGGGAGGGCCCCGAGCTCCTACAATGAGCAGTTCTTC.

This clonotype was observed at least ten times. The chain has TRBV4-2 and TRBJ2-5, with D uncertain. Germline V lookup: CDR1 LGHNA, CDR2 YNFKEQ. The CDR3 length is 14 residues. Trimming removed 2 bases from V and 1 base from J, with 8 bases in between. CDR3 in amino acids: CASSQRSVQETQYF. In DNA, the CDR3 is TGTGCCAGCAGCCAACGCTCCGTCCAAGAGACCCAGTACTTC.

The V call is TRBV20-1, the J call TRBJ2-1; TRBD2 matches 7 bases. The V gene's germline CDR1 is DFQATT and CDR2 SNEGSKA (reference sequence). The CDR3 covers 10 residues. Trimming cost V 5 bases and J 12 bases; bases outside gene matches: 4. The CDR3 nucleotides read TGCAGTGCTGGGGACTACCTGCAGTTCTTC. Amino acids: CSAGDYLQFF.

The sample holds many counts of this clonotype. This chain connects TRBV12-3 or TRBV12-4 to TRBJ1-6; the D is unclear. There are 14 residues in the CDR3. Trimming removed 4 bases from V and 6 bases from J, with 10 bases in between. The CDR3 bases are TGTGCCAGCAGTTCCATCGGACCTAATTCACCCCTCCACTTT. This encodes CASSSIGPNSPLHF.

This clonotype was counted only a few times. The chain joins TRBV10-3 to TRBJ2-3, with TRBD2 as a possible D gene (6 bases). Germline CDR1 ENHRY, CDR2 SYGVKD. V lost 9 bases, J lost 9 bases, and 19 bases lay in between. This CDR3 is built from 13 residues. For the CDR3, the DNA is TGTGCCATAAAGGGACGGGAGCGCAGGACGCAGTATTTT. Its translation: CAIKGRERRTQYF.

The rearrangement links TRBV20-1 to TRBJ2-7; D uncertain. Germline loops: CDR1 DFQATT, CDR2 SNEGSKA (reference sequence). CDR3 size: 17 residues. Between the trimmed V and J ends, which lost 0 bases and 0 bases, there was a span of 18 bases. CDR3 sequence (DNA): TGCAGTGCTAGAGATTGGCCCGACGGGCGAAGCTCCTACGAGCAGTACTTC. Its translation: CSARDWPDGRSSYEQYF.

The V gene is TRBV6-1, the J gene TRBJ1-5; 11 bases fit TRBD1. The V and J ends lost 6 bases and 6 bases, in that order; junction bases with no gene match: 13. Germline V lookup: CDR1 MNHNS, CDR2 SASEGT. The CDR3 is made up of 17 amino acids. CDR3 coding DNA: TGTGCCAGCAGCCCTTCGGGACAGGGGGTGGGTAGTCAGCCCCAGCATTTT. Its translation: CASSPSGQGVGSQPQHF.

This clonotype has a single count. The missing conserved phenylalanine or tryptophan at the end of this CDR3 makes a read error likely. This rearrangement joins TRBV9 to TRBJ2-7; a weak D match, TRBD2 (7 bases). Germline lookup yields CDR1 SGDLS and CDR2 YYNGEE. CDR3 size: 16 residues. Between the trimmed V and J ends, which lost 3 bases and 4 bases, there was a span of 20 bases. The DNA of the CDR3 is TGTGCCAGCAGCGCGACAGGACTAGGGGCTTTGTACGAGCAGTACCTC. Protein product: CASSATGLGALYEQYL.

This clonotype came up many times. The chain uses TRBV12-3 or TRBV12-4 and TRBJ2-3; D is uncertain. The CDR3 runs 15 residues. V was clipped by 2 bases and J by 15 bases, with 24 bases between them. The CDR3 here is CASSLNPISGGSGYF. The DNA of the CDR3 is TGTGCCAGCAGTTTAAACCCCATCTCGGGCGGATCAGGCTATTTT.

This chain joins TRBV19 and TRBJ1-4, with 7 nucleotides matching TRBD1. Trimming at V came to 6 bases and at J to 8 bases, leaving 9 bases not matched to a gene. In germline, CDR1 is LNHDA, CDR2 SQIVND (reference sequence). The CDR3 is made up of 14 amino acids. CDR3 DNA: TGTGCCAGTAGCGGACAGGCCCTTGACGAAAAACTGTTTTTT. Translating it yields CASSGQALDEKLFF. The full variable domain, in which reference TRBV19 and TRBJ1-4 provide the parts outside the CDR3, is DGGITQSPKYLFRKEGQNVTLSCEQNLNHDAMYWYRQDPGQGLRLIYYSQIVNDFQKGDIAEGYSVSREKKESFPLTVTSAQKNPTAFYLCASSGQALDEKLFFGSGTQLSVL.

This clonotype was seen at least ten times. The rearrangement joins TRBV12-3 or TRBV12-4 to TRBJ2-1; 11 nucleotides line up with TRBD2. This CDR3 is built from 16 residues. The V segment lost 1 base and the J segment 5 bases; nucleotides outside the gene matches: 4. Here the CDR3 DNA reads TGTGCCAGCAGTTTAGAAGGGACTAGCGGTCACAATGAGCAGTTCTTC. Protein sequence: CASSLEGTSGHNEQFF.

This clonotype was seen at least ten times. The gene calls are TRBV7-3 and TRBJ1-1, with D possibly TRBD1 on 5 matching bases. CDR3 length equals 14 residues. Germline values: CDR1 SGHTA, CDR2 FQGTGA. The V and J ends lost 4 bases and 4 bases respectively, with 13 bases between them. Here the CDR3 DNA reads TGTGCCAGCAGCTACCGGGGGTTCGGCACTGAAGCTTTCTTT. It specifies CASSYRGFGTEAFF.

This chain links TRBV12-3 or TRBV12-4 with TRBJ2-5, with TRBD1 as a possible D gene (5 bases). The CDR3 has 16 amino acids. Trimming removed 6 bases from V and 3 bases from J, with 20 bases in between. DNA of the CDR3: TGTGCCAGCAGCCCCTACAGGCATGAATCTGAAGAGACCCAGTACTTC. Its translation is CASSPYRHESEETQYF.

In regard to this clonotype: No conserved phenylalanine or tryptophan ends this CDR3, so it is likely a read error. The rearrangement joins TRBV5-1 to TRBJ1-1; 7 bases agree with TRBD1. The CDR3 has 15 amino acids. From germline, CDR1 is SGHRS and CDR2 YFSETQ. Germline trimming cut 3 bases from V and 2 bases from J; bases unmatched to any gene: 7. The CDR3 is CASSSSGTDNTEAFY. The CDR3 region has the DNA TGCGCCAGCAGCTCTAGCGGGACAGACAACACTGAAGCTTTCTAT.

This clonotype has just a few counts. This sequence joins TRBV5-5 and TRBJ2-2; a weak D match, TRBD2 (6 bases). Trimming pared 4 bases from V and 6 bases from J, leaving 13 bases between. Per germline, CDR1 SGHKS and CDR2 YYEKEE (reference sequence). The CDR3 has 14 residues. For the CDR3, the DNA is TGTGCCAGCAGCAAAGAACCGGGAGCCGGGGAGCTGTTTTTT. Translating gives CASSKEPGAGELFF.

V gene TRBV12-3 or TRBV12-4 combines with J gene TRBJ2-3; unclear D gene. The CDR3 loop spans 14 amino acids. Between the trimmed V and J ends, which lost 6 bases and 2 bases, there was a span of 12 bases. The CDR3 loop is CASRPGNPTDTQYF. For the CDR3, the DNA is TGTGCCAGCAGGCCGGGTAACCCCACAGATACGCAGTATTTT.